This TCR beta chain was captured in a study of glioma-infiltrating T cells (dated by TCRdb to between 2015 and 2016). Background on the whole study: TCR alpha- and beta-chain repertoires were sequenced from glioma tissue, non-neoplastic brain tissue and matched peripheral blood mononuclear cells. Each tissue-infiltrating repertoire was compared with the same patient's peripheral blood repertoire to measure divergence between tissue and blood T-cell populations. The paired cohort comprised three low-grade glioma patients, about 8 primary glioblastoma patients and three non-glioma patients contributing non-neoplastic brain tissue.

The iRepertoire nested amplicon-rescue multiplex PCR (arm-PCR) platform was used to amplify TCR alpha and beta CDR3 regions from RNA. One-step reverse transcription and amplification used roughly 100-400 ng of tissue mRNA or PBMC total RNA as input. Following bead purification, Illumina adapters were added by a secondary multiplex PCR, and the libraries were gel-purified between 200 and 400 bp. Internal 6-nucleotide barcodes were carried by the libraries and were used for demultiplexing. Libraries were sequenced on an Illumina MiSeq with 2x220 or 2x250 nucleotide paired-end reads. As for how the authors treated the data: FLASH 1.2.11 was used to merge paired reads, and BWA-MEM then aligned the reads to the GRCh37 human genome before TRA and TRB reads were extracted. V and J assignment used an IMGT-derived reference of cassette sequences and CDR3 motifs that included pseudogenes. Three-frame translation of reads was performed, and productive CDR3s were defined as those with a C...FGXG motif and no stop codons. Clonotypes were defined as unique combinations of V-J cassette pair and CDR3 amino acid sequence. Reads were filtered by Hamming distance, with the threshold set by the sequence error rate of each sample in mapped regions. TCRdb took the public reads, trimmed them with fastp at Q25, ran MiXCR for clone calling and kept in-frame beta chains. Identical CDR3 protein sequences are pooled into one entry, listed with their most common genes and DNA. Clone size and V and J calls follow TCRdb, not the original study. The sample yields some 10,000 distinct CDR3 sequences; roughly 53% were counted once. More than 20% of the sample comes from the top ten.

This clonotype was picked up many times. The target of this receptor is not known. Per-base quality was not reported, and no clone a single base away is much larger than it. The CDR3 runs 14 residues from the cysteine to the phenylalanine. Of all the DNA, just the CDR3 is kept, 42 bases in frame from base 1. CDR1 and CDR2, looked up from the germline V gene (reference sequence), are LNHNV and YYDKDF. V is reduced by 1 base and J by 0 bases, leaving a spacing of 7 bases between them. The study at large found these results: VJ-independent divergence between tissue and blood was lower than expected in non-neoplastic patients but higher than expected in all gliomas, particularly low-grade gliomas. Very few CDR3 sequences were shared between tissue and blood, attributed to high CDR3 diversity and limited sampling. Small numbers underpinned the group comparisons: about 8 glioblastoma patients, three low-grade glioma patients and three non-neoplastic patients.

Here the chain combines TRBV15 and TRBJ2-7; the D gene is not confidently resolved. The receptor's source is a human donor with low-grade glioma or glioblastoma, undergoing nonglioma brain surgery, or in good health (not recorded which). Sequencing used glioma tissue, nonneoplastic brain tissue, or PBMCs (not recorded which). The DNA sequence is as follows: TGTGCCACCAGCAGAGTAGGAGCCTCCTACGAGCAGTACTTC. Translated, it gives CATSRVGASYEQYF.